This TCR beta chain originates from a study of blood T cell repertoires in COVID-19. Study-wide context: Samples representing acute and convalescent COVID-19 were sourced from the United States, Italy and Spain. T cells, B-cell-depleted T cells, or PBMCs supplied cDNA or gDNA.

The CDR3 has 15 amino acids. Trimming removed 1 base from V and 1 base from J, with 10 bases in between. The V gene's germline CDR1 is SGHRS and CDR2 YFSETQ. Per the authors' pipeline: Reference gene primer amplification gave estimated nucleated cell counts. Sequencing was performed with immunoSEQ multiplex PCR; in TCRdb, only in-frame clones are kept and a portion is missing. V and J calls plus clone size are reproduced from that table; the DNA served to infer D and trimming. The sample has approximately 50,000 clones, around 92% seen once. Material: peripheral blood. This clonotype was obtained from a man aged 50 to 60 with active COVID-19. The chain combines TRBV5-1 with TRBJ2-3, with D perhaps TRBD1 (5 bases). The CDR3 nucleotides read TGCGCCAGCAGCTTGACAGGACCGCGCACAGATACGCAGTATTTT. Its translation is CASSLTGPRTDTQYF.